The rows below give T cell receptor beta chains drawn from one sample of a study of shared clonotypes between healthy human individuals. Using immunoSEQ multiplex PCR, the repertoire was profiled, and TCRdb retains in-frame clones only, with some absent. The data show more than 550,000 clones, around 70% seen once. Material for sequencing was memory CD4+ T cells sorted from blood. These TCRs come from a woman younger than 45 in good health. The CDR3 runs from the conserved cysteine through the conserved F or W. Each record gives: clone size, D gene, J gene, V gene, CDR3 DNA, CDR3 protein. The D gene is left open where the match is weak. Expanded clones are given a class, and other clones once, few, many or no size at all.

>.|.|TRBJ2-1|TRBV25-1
TGTGCCAGCAGTGGCGCCAATGAGCAGTTCTTC
CASSGANEQFF
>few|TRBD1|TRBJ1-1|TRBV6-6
TGTGCCAGCAACACCGGACAGGGCGAAGCTTTCTTT
CASNTGQGEAFF
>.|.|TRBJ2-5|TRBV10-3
TGTGCCATCAGTGAGCGAGGTATAGGGGGGCAGGGAGAGACCCAGTACTTC
CAISERGIGGQGETQYF
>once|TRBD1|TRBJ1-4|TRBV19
TGTGCCAGTCTCGACAGGGGAGCAACTAATGAAAAACTGTTTTTT
CASLDRGATNEKLFF
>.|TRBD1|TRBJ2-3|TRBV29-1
TGCAGCGCCCGACAGGGGGGAACAGATACGCAGTATTTT
CSARQGGTDTQYF
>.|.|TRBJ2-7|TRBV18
TGTGCCAGCTCCGGTAACGACGGCTACGAGCAGTACTTC
CASSGNDGYEQYF
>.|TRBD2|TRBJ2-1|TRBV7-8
TGTGCCAGCAGCGTTATAGCGGGAGGCTCCTACAATGAGCAGTTCTTC
CASSVIAGGSYNEQFF
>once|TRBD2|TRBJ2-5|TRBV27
TGTGCCAGCAGTCCGACTAGCGGGAGGAGGGAGACCCAGTACTTC
CASSPTSGRRETQYF
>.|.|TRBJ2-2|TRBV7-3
TGTGCCAGCAGCTTAGGAGGAGCCGGCACCGGGGAGCTGTTTTTT
CASSLGGAGTGELFF
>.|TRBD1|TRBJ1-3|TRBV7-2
TGTGCCAGCAGCTTCGGGACAGGGAAGGGAAACACCATATATTTT
CASSFGTGKGNTIYF
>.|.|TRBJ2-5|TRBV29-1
TGCAGCGTTGGAGGAGGGTCGGAGACCCAGTACTTC
CSVGGGSETQYF
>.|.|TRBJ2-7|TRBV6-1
TGTGCCAGCAGCCGGGATTTAGGGGTCTACGAGCAGTACTTC
CASSRDLGVYEQYF
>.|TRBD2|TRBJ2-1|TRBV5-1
TGCGCCAGCAGCTCCGCGGGAGATTACAATGAGCAGTTCTTC
CASSSAGDYNEQFF
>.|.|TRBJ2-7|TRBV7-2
TGTGCCAGCAGCTTAGGGACCCCTCCCTACGAGCAGTACTTC
CASSLGTPPYEQYF
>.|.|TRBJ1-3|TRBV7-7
TGTGCCAGCAGCTTGACTAGCTCTGGAAACACCATATATTTT
CASSLTSSGNTIYF